This TCR beta chain comes out of a study of long-term antiretroviral therapy in people with HIV (dated by TCRdb to the early 2020s). Study-level background: The earliest samples were collected approximately a decade before the 2015 WHO recommendation for immediate ART, a period when ART was typically delayed until CD4 counts fell. A retrospective serial study tested whether changes in peripheral blood TRB repertoire composition and diversity were associated with ART initiation and durable HIV suppression. From some 30 adults with confirmed HIV infection, the cohort provided 150 to 200 cryopreserved PBMC samples, gathered serially across a mean of around six years (range 1-12). Eleven of the 30 participants with HIV were female. Test extractions of a monoclonal T-cell line alongside approximately 34 polyclonal samples showed no cross-contamination during QIAcube processing.

The immunoSEQ hsTCRB v3.0 assay was used at survey level resolution to sequence the TRB variable region. The targeted TRB sequencing depth was roughly 40,000-50,000 T-cell genomes per sample. Pooled TRB libraries were sequenced on an Illumina MiSeq with a v3 150-cycle kit. In the source study's methods: Repertoire analysis was run in R within a reproducible Nextflow workflow that covered QC, data transformation and analysis. Custom analyses were implemented in LymphoSeq2, an R package for AIRR-Seq data exploration. A handful of samples that yielded fewer than 5000 total TRB sequences were excluded, so that about 200 HIV repertoires were analyzed. Among the 180 to 200 HIV repertoires that were kept, some 61 were collected before ART initiation and around 130 were collected after ART initiation. Repertoires were downsampled to 5000 TRB nucleotide sequences, with summary statistics averaged over 100 downsampling iterations. TRB sequences were retained for analysis only if CDR3 regions of at least seven amino acids were present. Diversity was measured with a Shannon entropy-derived clonality score and the Gini coefficient. Repertoire networks linked the top 5000 CDR3 amino acid sequences whenever two sequences differed by an edit distance of one. GLIPH2 predicted antigen specificity groups and MHC restriction for TRB CDR3 amino acid sequences. To flag known associations with CMV, EBV, HIV or tissue antigens, CDR3 amino acid sequences were compared against VDJdb and McPAS-TCR. Pre-ART, post-ART and control groups were compared with Wilcoxon signed-rank tests and Holm-Bonferroni correction. The table comes from immuneACCESS by way of TCRdb, which keeps in-frame sequences with V and J called. Part of the clones is missing from these tables; in studies checked, under half for an unresolved V gene and the rest for unknown reasons. That table is the source of V, J and clone size, and D and trimming were worked out from the DNA. The sample includes fewer than 30,000 clones, with 86% observed a single time. Of the sample, around 5% is held by the ten largest clones.

With regard to this clone: The specificity of this receptor is unknown. No base quality information exists; no much larger clone differs at one position.

General conclusions and limits of the study: Expanded TRB clones identified before ART initiation dominated the repertoire at all time points, although this dominance fluctuated and declined in many PLHIV after ART. Inferences about post-ART repertoire changes are limited because no data were available on ART adherence, viral resistance or therapy changes. Because pre-ART samples had limited cell numbers, profiling was done on unsorted PBMC rather than on sorted CD4+ and CD8+ T cells. CDR3 length ranges in HIV repertoires were narrower than in controls, and network structure suggested an antigen-experienced repertoire with only a slight naive shift after ART. Limited PBMC availability meant only the TCR beta chain was sequenced, without alpha chain pairing. The samples span the years 2004 to 2017, and the ART regimens used may be less effective than current regimens. A significant increase in TRB diversity was found to be associated with ART initiation, although TRB diversity was observed to remain significantly below that of transplant donor controls even after long-term ART.

Participants were included only if at least one PBMC sample before ART initiation and at least two post-ART samples were available. Every participant with HIV received treatment in the United States of America. Before DNA extraction, cryopreserved samples of about 0.95-11 million PBMC were thawed and then washed. At the time of the earliest PBMC sample, participants with HIV were aged between roughly 20 and 54 years. Each participant contributed PBMC samples from 1-4 timepoints before ART initiation and 2-8 timepoints after ART initiation, with a median of 7 samples. For every participant, serial HIV viral load, CD4+ T-cell count, ART history and demographic data were obtained. Using a Qiagen kit on a QIAcube, genomic DNA was extracted from unsorted PBMC, with samples processed in batches of 12. Including the terminal cysteine and phenylalanine, the CDR3 comprises 14 residues. Only the CDR3 DNA is retained, 42 bases long and in frame from the first base. The junction carries 16 bases between V and J, which are trimmed by 3 bases and 10 bases respectively. CDR1 and CDR2 (LNHDA, SQIVND) derive from the germline V gene (reference sequence).

In this chain, TRBV19 is recombined with TRBJ2-1; a tentative D call is TRBD2 (5 bases match). The sequencing used unsorted PBMCs, collected 0.8 years after starting antiretroviral therapy. The clonotype was recovered from a woman in her thirties with HIV. The CDR3 sequence is CASSIGLGVREQFF. The bases read TGTGCCAGTAGTATTGGGCTCGGGGTGAGAGAGCAGTTCTTC.